The entry below describes one TCR beta chain. Its cognate antigen is unknown. The PCR employed 60 Vbeta primers together with 13 Jbeta primers. Data came from immunoSEQ multiplex PCR; TCRdb stores just in-frame clones and leaves some out. The sample shows 75,000 to 95,000 clones, approximately 84% of them seen only once. V lost 5 bases and J 0 bases, leaving 12 bases between the germline ends. The CDR3 is 15 residues long. The germline V gene encodes CDR1 MRHNA and CDR2 SNTAGT. This record belongs to a study of cytomegalovirus exposure and HLA in healthy donors. Donors likely had unrecorded immune exposures despite being nominally healthy when sampled. General study points: A later examination showed that TCR association rates differed by HLA locus, with DRB1 most and HLA-C fewest.

Material for sequencing was PBMCs. This sequence joins TRBV6-4 and TRBJ2-3, with D unclear. This sequence originates from a man between 18 and 29 years old in good health and CMV-seronegative. CDR3 loop: CASSLELSSTDTQYF. In nucleotides, the CDR3 is TGTGCCAGCAGTCTAGAACTCTCGAGCACAGATACGCAGTATTTT.